Presented here are 12 T cell receptor beta chains from one specimen sequenced in a study of T cell responses to AZD1222 COVID-19 vaccine (dated by TCRdb to about 2021). Libraries were prepared through the immunoSEQ multiplex PCR assay. As stored in TCRdb, this immuneACCESS dataset retains in-frame rearrangements with V and J assigned. A fraction of the clones does not appear; measured against another copy, unresolved V genes explain less than half of the discrepancy, and the remainder lacks a known reason. In this sample the table shows about 140,000 clones, roughly 92% of which occur a single time. Clones ranked in the top ten supply roughly 10% of the sample. The sample's time point label, in plain terms: about 28 days (+/-7) after the second vaccine dose. The specimen comprised peripheral blood, sampled 28 days after the second AZD1222 dose. The receptors were sampled from an adult who received the AZD1222 COVID-19 vaccine.

This clone occurred once. This chain uses TRBV5-1 with TRBJ1-5; D gene ambiguous. V was cut by 4 bases and J by 5 bases, with 10 bases left in between. The CDR3 has 13 residues. Germline V gene sequence: CDR1 SGHRS, CDR2 YFSETQ. In DNA, the CDR3 is TGCGCCAGCAGCCCTACCGGAGATCAGCCCCAGCATTTT. It specifies CASSPTGDQPQHF.

The genes are TRBV3-1 (or the pseudogene TRBV3-2) and TRBJ2-1; D is unresolved. Trimming stripped 6 bases from V and 0 bases from J, with 12 bases between. Per the germline V gene, CDR1 is LGHDT and CDR2 is YNNKEL (reference sequence). The CDR3 totals 15 residues. CDR3 residues: CASRPTVSSYNEQFF. The CDR3 nucleotides read TGTGCCAGCAGGCCGACGGTAAGCTCCTACAATGAGCAGTTCTTC.

This chain connects TRBV6-5 to TRBJ1-6, with D possibly TRBD1 on 6 matching bases. Trimming took 9 bases from V and 0 from J, leaving 9 bases between them. The V gene's germline CDR1 is MNHEY and CDR2 SVGAGI. This CDR3 spans 14 amino acids. CDR3 sequence (DNA): TGTGCCAGTGGGACATTCTCCTATAATTCACCCCTCCACTTT. Translation gives CASGTFSYNSPLHF.

The chain is built from TRBV5-1 and TRBJ1-2; D ambiguous. Germline V gives CDR1 SGHRS, CDR2 YFSETQ. Trimming took off 2 bases at V and 4 bases at J, with 12 bases between the two ends. The CDR3 sequence is 14 residues long. As DNA, the CDR3 is TGCGCCAGCAGCTTTCACTCGCCCAGCTATGGCTACACCTTC. Amino acid sequence: CASSFHSPSYGYTF.

The V call is TRBV9, the J call TRBJ2-5, with 8 bases that match TRBD2. V was pared by 0 bases and J by 5 bases, with 3 bases of the junction left unmatched. Germline CDR1 is SGDLS and CDR2 is YYNGEE. This CDR3 spans 14 amino acids. The CDR3 DNA reads TGTGCCAGCAGCGTAGCGGGGGGGCCCGAGACCCAGTACTTC. It translates to CASSVAGGPETQYF.

V usage is TRBV20-1 and J usage is TRBJ2-7; D is unresolved. Trimming stripped 2 bases from V and 6 bases from J, with 8 bases between. This CDR3 comprises 11 residues. Looked up from germline, CDR1 is DFQATT and CDR2 is SNEGSKA (reference sequence). CDR3: CSARSQAEQYF. The CDR3 nucleotides are TGCAGTGCTAGATCGCAGGCCGAGCAGTACTTC.

For the CDR3, the DNA is TGCGCCAGCAGCCTAAGACCGACAGGGGCGACAGATACGCAGTATTTT. Encoded protein: CASSLRPTGATDTQYF. The rearrangement links TRBV5-1 to TRBJ2-3; TRBD1 aligns across 8 bases. There are 16 residues in the CDR3. Germline CDR1 and CDR2: SGHRS and YFSETQ. J lost 3 bases, V lost 4 bases, and 10 bases had no gene match.

V is TRBV7-6 and J is TRBJ2-7; 7 bases are a match to TRBD1. The J segment lost 4 bases and the V segment lost 0 bases, leaving 3 bases of the junction unmatched. CDR1 is SGHVS, CDR2 FNYEAQ, per germline. CDR3 length: 14 amino acids. The CDR3 DNA reads TGTGCCAGCAGCTTAGCGGGGACAGAGTACGAGCAGTACGTC. It codes for CASSLAGTEYEQYV.

The chain joins TRBV7-9 to TRBJ1-3, with a tentative D call TRBD1 (5 bases). The V end was cut by 4 bases, the J end by 4 bases, with 17 bases between. The CDR3 is 16 residues long. Per the germline V gene, CDR1 is SEHNR and CDR2 is FQNEAQ (reference sequence). DNA for the CDR3: TGTGCCAGCAGCTCCAAGTGGGGGGTATCGGGAAACACCATATATTTT. Its protein product is CASSSKWGVSGNTIYF.

The rearrangement links TRBV4-2 to TRBJ2-3, with 7 bases fitting TRBD1. Trimming removed 4 bases from V and 1 base from J; junction bases left unmatched: 5. The CDR3 is 15 residues long. The V gene's germline CDR1 is LGHNA and CDR2 YNFKEQ. The CDR3 reads CASSPYRGRTDTQYF. The CDR3 nucleotides are TGTGCCAGCAGCCCCTATAGGGGGCGCACAGATACGCAGTATTTT.

The chain recombines TRBV6-5 with TRBJ1-2; TRBD1 is a possible D gene (6 bases). Germline V lookup: CDR1 MNHEY, CDR2 SVGAGI. CDR3 length equals 14 residues. Deletions cut 6 bases from V and 4 bases from J, with 15 bases between. CDR3 nucleotides: TGTGCCAGCAGCGGGGGCCCTCTGGGCTATGGCTACACCTTC. Protein sequence: CASSGGPLGYGYTF.

This chain joins TRBV24-1 and TRBJ1-2; weak D call: TRBD1 (5 bases). The CDR3 covers 13 residues. V was pared by 4 bases and J by 1 base, with 6 bases between. Germline values: CDR1 KGHDR, CDR2 SFDVKD. The CDR3 region is CATSDRVNYGYTF. The CDR3, as DNA: TGTGCCACCAGTGACAGGGTTAACTATGGCTACACCTTC.